The entry below gives a single T cell receptor (beta chain) sequence along with its context. What it binds is not known. CDR3 size: 15 residues. The germline V gene encodes CDR1 SGHRS and CDR2 YFSETQ. The V end was cut by 0 bases, the J end by 4 bases, with 14 bases between. The method was immunoSEQ multiplex PCR; TCRdb's version includes in-frame clones alone and lacks a portion of them. The sample shows 10,000 to 15,000 clones, about 80% of them seen only once. The data were obtained in a study of T cells after posttransplantation cyclophosphamide. Peripheral blood was collected from the related graft donor on the marrow donation day. Findings of the study overall: Tissue-infiltrating T cells from skin or gut overlapped little with blood T cells. TRB clonality was highly associated with recipient CMV seropositivity and reactivation. Donor CD8+ memory clones often dominated recipient blood repertoires at later times.

The rearrangement uses TRBV5-1 and TRBJ2-7; possibly TRBD1 for D (5 bases). The sequence derives from a man aged 50-59 years in good health, CMV-negative, and a related stem cell transplant donor. Sequenced input: memory CD4+ T cells sorted from PBMCs. The CDR3 reads CASSLAAGPYYEQYF. CDR3 coding DNA: TGCGCCAGCAGCTTGGCGGCAGGGCCTTATTACGAGCAGTACTTC.